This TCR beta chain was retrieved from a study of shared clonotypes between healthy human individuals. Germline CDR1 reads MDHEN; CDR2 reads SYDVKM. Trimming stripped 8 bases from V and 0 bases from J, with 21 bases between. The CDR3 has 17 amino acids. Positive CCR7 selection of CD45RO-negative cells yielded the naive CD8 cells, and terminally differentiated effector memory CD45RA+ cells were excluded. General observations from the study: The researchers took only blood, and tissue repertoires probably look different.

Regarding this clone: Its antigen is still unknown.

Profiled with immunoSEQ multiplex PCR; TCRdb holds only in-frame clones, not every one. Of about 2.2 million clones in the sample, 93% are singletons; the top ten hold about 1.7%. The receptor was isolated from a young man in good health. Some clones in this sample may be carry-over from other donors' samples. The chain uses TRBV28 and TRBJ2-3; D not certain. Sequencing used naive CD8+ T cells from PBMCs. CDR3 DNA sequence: TGTGCCAGCCTCCTGGGCAATCGGGTGACTAGCACAGATACGCAGTATTTT. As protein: CASLLGNRVTSTDTQYF.